The clone carrying this T cell receptor beta chain was picked up a small number of times. What it recognizes is unknown. The record originates from a study of vaccination effects on CD4 cells after COVID-19. Turning to the study itself: Early and late post-vaccination samples came from a few convalescent patients. Findings of the study overall: Small numbers of convalescent patients limited the study. It also lacked early post-infection timepoints.

The authors isolated CD4+ T cells after nine to eleven days of culture. SARS-CoV-2 infection was confirmed by PCR in the person between March and December 2020. As their vaccination, participants received two doses of either BNT162b2 or mRNA-1273. J lost 5 bases, V lost 3 bases, and 11 bases had no gene match. Germline V lookup: CDR1 KGHSH, CDR2 LQKENI. The CDR3 extends over 16 amino acids. Profiling relied on immunoSEQ multiplex PCR, and the TCRdb table lists in-frame clones only, not all of them. The table records roughly 30,000 clones, roughly four fifths of them present only once. The material was CD4+ T cells from PBMCs cultured without peptide, obtained after COVID-19 vaccination. The rearrangement links TRBV18 to TRBJ2-7; 9 bases are a match to TRBD2. This clonotype was sampled from a human donor who had a prior SARS-CoV-2 infection. CDR3 DNA sequence: TGTGCCAGCTCACCTAGCACCGGGACTAGCCGCGACGAGCAGTACTTC. Translating it yields CASSPSTGTSRDEQYF.